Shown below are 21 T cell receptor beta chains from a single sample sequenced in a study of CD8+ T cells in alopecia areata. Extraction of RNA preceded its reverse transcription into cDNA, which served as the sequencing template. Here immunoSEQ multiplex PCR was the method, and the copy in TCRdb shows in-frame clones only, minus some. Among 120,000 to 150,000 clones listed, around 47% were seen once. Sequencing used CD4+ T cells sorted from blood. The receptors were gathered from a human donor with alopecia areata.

The CDR3 reads CASSVRAGRYNEQFF. CDR3 bases: TGTGCCAGCAGCGTTAGGGCGGGTCGGTACAATGAGCAGTTCTTC. The chain combines TRBV9 with TRBJ2-1, with a possible D match to TRBD2 (5 bases). CDR1 SGDLS and CDR2 YYNGEE come from the germline V gene. V was cut by 2 bases and J by 4 bases, with 13 bases left in between. The CDR3 is 15 amino acids.

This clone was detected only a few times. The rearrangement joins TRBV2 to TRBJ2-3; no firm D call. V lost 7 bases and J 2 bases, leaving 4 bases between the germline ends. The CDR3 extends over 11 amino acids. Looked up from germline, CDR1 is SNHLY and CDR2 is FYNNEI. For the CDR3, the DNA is TGTGCCAGCAAGTACACAGATACGCAGTATTTT. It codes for CASKYTDTQYF.

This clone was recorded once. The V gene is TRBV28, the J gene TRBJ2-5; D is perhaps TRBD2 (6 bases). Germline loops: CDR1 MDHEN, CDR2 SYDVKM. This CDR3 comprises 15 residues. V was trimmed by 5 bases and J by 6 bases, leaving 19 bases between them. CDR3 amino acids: CASSPSSAGRKTQYF. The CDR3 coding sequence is TGTGCCAGCAGTCCATCCTCGGCAGGGAGGAAGACCCAGTACTTC. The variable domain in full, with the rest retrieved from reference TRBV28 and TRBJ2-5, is DVKVTQSSRYLVKRTGEKVFLECVQDMDHENMFWYRQDPGLGLRLIYFSYDVKMKEKGDIPEGYSVSREKKERFSLILESASTNQTSMYLCASSPSSAGRKTQYFGPGTRLLVL.

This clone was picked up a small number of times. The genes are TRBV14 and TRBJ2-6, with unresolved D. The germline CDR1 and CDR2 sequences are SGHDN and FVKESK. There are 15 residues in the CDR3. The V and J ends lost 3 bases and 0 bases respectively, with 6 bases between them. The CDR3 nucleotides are TGTGCCAGCAGCCAGTCCGGCTCTGGGGCCAACGTCCTGACTTTC. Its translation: CASSQSGSGANVLTF. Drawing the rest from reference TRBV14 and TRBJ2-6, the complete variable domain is EAGVTQFPSHSVIEKGQTVTLRCDPISGHDNLYWYRRVMGKEIKFLLHFVKESKQDESGMPNNRFLAERTGGTYSTLKVQPAELEDSGVYFCASSQSGSGANVLTFGAGSRLTVL.

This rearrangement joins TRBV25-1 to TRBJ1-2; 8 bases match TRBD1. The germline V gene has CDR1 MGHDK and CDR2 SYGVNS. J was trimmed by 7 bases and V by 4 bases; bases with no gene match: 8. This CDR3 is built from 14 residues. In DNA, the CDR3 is TGTGCCAGCAGTGGCTACGGGACAGGTTCTGGCTACACCTTC. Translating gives CASSGYGTGSGYTF.

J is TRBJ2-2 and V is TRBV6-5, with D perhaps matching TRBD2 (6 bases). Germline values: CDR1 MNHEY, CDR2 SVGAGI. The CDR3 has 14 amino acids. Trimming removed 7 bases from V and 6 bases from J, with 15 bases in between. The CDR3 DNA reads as TGTGCCAGCACCAGAGGCGGAGGGTCCGGGGAGCTGTTTTTT. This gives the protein CASTRGGGSGELFF.

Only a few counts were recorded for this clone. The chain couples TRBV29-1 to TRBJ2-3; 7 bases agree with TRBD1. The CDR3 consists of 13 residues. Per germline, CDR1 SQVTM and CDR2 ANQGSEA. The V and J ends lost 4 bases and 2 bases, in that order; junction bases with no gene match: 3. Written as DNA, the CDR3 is TGCAGCGTTGTAGGGACAGCCACAGATACGCAGTATTTT. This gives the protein CSVVGTATDTQYF.

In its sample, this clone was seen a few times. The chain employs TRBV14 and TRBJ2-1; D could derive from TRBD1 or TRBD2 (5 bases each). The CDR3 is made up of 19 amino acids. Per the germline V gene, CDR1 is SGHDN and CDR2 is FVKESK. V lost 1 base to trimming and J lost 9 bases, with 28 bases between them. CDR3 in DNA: TGTGCCAGCAGCCAAGTTCCTGTCGGGGCCCCCCATCCTTTTGCTGAGCAGTTCTTC. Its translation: CASSQVPVGAPHPFAEQFF.

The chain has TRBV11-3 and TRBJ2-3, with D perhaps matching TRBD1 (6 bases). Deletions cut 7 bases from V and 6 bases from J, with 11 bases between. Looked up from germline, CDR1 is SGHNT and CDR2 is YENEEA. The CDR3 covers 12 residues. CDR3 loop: CASTGVEDTQYF. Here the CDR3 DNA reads TGTGCCAGCACAGGGGTGGAGGATACGCAGTATTTT.

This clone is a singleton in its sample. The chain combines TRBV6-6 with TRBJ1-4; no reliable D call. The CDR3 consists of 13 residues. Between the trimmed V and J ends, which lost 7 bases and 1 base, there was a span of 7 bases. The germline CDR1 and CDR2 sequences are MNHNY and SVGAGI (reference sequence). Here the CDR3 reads CASKGLTNEKLFF. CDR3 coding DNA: TGTGCCAGCAAAGGTTTAACTAATGAAAAACTGTTTTTT.

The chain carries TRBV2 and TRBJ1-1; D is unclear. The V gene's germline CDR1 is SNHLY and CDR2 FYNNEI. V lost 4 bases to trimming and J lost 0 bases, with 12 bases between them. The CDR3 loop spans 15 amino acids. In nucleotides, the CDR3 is TGTGCCAGCAGTGTACGGCCATCCGTGAACACTGAAGCTTTCTTT. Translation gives CASSVRPSVNTEAFF. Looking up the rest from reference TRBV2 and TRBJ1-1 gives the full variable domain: EPEVTQTPSHQVTQMGQEVILRCVPISNHLYFYWYRQILGQKVEFLVSFYNNEISEKSEIFDDQFSVERPDGSNFTLKIRSTKLEDSAMYFCASSVRPSVNTEAFFGQGTRLTVV.

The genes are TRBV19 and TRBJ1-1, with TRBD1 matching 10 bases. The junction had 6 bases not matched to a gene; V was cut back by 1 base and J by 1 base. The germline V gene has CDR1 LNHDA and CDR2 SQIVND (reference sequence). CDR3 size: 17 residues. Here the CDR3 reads CASSIGGTGVWNTEAFF. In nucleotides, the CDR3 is TGTGCCAGTAGTATAGGAGGGACAGGGGTGTGGAACACTGAAGCTTTCTTT.

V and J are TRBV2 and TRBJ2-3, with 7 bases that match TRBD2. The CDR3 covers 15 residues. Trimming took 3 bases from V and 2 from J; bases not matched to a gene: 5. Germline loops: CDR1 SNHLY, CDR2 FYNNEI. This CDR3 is CASSDRLAVTDTQYF. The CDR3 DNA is TGTGCCAGCAGTGACAGGCTAGCGGTCACAGATACGCAGTATTTT. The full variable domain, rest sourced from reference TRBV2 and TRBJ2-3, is EPEVTQTPSHQVTQMGQEVILRCVPISNHLYFYWYRQILGQKVEFLVSFYNNEISEKSEIFDDQFSVERPDGSNFTLKIRSTKLEDSAMYFCASSDRLAVTDTQYFGPGTRLTVL.

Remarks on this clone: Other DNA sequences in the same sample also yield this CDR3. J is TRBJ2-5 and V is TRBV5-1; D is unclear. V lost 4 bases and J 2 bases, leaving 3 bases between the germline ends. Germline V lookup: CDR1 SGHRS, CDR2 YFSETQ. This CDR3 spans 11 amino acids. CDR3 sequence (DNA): TGCGCCAGCAGCGCACAAGAGACCCAGTACTTC. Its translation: CASSAQETQYF.

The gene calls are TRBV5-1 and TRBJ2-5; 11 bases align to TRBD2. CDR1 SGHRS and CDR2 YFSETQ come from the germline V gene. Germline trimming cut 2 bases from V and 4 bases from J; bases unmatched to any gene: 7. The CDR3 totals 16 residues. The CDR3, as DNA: TGCGCCAGCAGCTTTGGGACTAGCGGAGCCCGAGAGACCCAGTACTTC. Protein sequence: CASSFGTSGARETQYF.

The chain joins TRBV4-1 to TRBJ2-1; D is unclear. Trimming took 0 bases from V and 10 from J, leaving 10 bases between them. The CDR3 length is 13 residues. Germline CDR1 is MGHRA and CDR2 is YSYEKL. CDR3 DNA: TGCGCCAGCAGCCAAGAGGGGTTTCGGGAGCAGTTCTTC. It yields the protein CASSQEGFREQFF.

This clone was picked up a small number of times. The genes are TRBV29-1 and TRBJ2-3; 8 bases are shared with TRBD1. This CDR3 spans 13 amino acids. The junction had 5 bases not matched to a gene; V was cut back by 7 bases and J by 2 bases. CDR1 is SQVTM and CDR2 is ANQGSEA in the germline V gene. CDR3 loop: CSGGTGHTDTQYF. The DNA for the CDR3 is TGCAGCGGCGGGACAGGACACACAGATACGCAGTATTTT.

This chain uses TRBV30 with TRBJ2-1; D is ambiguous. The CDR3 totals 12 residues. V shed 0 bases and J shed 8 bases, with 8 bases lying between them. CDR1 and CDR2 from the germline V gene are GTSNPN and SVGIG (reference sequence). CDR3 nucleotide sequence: TGTGCCTGGAGTGTAGTGGGTTATGAGCAGTTCTTC. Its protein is CAWSVVGYEQFF.

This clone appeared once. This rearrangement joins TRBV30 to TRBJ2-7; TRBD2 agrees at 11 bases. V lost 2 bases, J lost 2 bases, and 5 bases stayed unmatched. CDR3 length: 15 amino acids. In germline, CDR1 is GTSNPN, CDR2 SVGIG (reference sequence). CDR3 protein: CAWSPLAGGTYEQYF. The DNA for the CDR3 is TGTGCCTGGAGTCCCCTAGCGGGAGGTACCTACGAGCAGTACTTC.

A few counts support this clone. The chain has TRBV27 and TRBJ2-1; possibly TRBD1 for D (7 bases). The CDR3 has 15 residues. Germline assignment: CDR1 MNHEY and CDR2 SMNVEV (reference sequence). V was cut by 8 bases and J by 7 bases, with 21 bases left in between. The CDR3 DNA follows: TGTGCCAGCGGAGATGGGCAGGGGGGAAGAAATGAGCAGTTCTTC. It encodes CASGDGQGGRNEQFF.

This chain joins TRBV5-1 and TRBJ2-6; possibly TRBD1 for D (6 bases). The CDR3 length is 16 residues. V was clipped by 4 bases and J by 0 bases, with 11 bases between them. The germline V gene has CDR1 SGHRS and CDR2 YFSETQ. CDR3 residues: CASSPTGSSGANVLTF. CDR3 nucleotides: TGCGCCAGCAGCCCAACAGGGAGCTCTGGGGCCAACGTCCTGACTTTC.